These 3 T cell receptor beta chains were sequenced from one sample in a study of blood T cell repertoires in COVID-19. Method: immunoSEQ multiplex PCR; TCRdb's copy keeps in-frame clones and lacks some. Of fewer than 300,000 clones detected, about 88% appear once; the ten largest clones hold 0.9% to 1%. Sequenced: peripheral blood. The receptors were gathered from a woman in her 40s who had recovered from COVID-19.

The chain is built from TRBV5-6 and TRBJ2-7, with 9 bases fitting TRBD1. This CDR3 contains 13 residues. Trimming removed 4 bases from V and 7 bases from J; junction bases left unmatched: 6. CDR1 is SGHDT and CDR2 is YYEEEE in the germline V gene. CDR3 sequence (DNA): TGTGCCAGCAGCCGACGACAGGGGGGTGAGCAGTACGTC. This sequence encodes CASSRRQGGEQYV.

This clone was seen just once. The gene calls are TRBV6-1 and TRBJ2-2, with 7 bases lining up with TRBD2. Germline loops: CDR1 MNHNS, CDR2 SASEGT. The J segment lost 6 bases and the V segment lost 0 bases, leaving 1 base of the junction unmatched. This CDR3 contains 14 residues. CDR3 sequence: CASSEAGGSGELFF. In DNA form, the CDR3 reads TGTGCCAGCAGTGAAGCGGGAGGGTCCGGGGAGCTGTTTTTT.

The chain links TRBV7-2 to TRBJ2-1; TRBD2 agrees at 8 bases. From germline, CDR1 is SGHTA and CDR2 FQGNSA. The CDR3 covers 15 residues. The V segment lost 2 bases and the J segment 3 bases; nucleotides outside the gene matches: 3. CDR3 residues: CASSLREGFYNEQFF. The CDR3 DNA reads TGTGCCAGCAGCTTACGGGAGGGTTTCTACAATGAGCAGTTCTTC.